This T cell receptor (beta chain) derives from a study of identical twins. Overall study results and limits: There was more out-of-frame TCR alpha sharing in monozygotic twins than models estimated. Zero-insertion results could be subject to partial confounding by invariant MAIT and iNKT cells.

This clonotype was seen a handful of times. The antigen is unknown. MiXCR, applied by TCRdb to the 5' RACE reads, yields one record per CDR3 protein. The table shows about 480,000 distinct CDR3 sequences, with over 12% occurring only once. V was pared by 2 bases and J by 0 bases, with 11 bases between. Per germline, CDR1 MNHEY and CDR2 SVGAGI. The CDR3 covers 16 residues. This sample was also put to use in a study of yellow fever vaccine responses in identical twins.

The receptor was derived from a young woman in good health. Sequencing was performed on CD4+ T cells sorted from blood. The rearrangement joins TRBV6-5 to TRBJ2-1, with D unclear. The CDR3 sequence is CASSYEQISSYNEQFF. CDR3 DNA sequence: TGTGCCAGCAGTTACGAGCAGATAAGCTCCTACAATGAGCAGTTCTTC.